This entry concerns a single TCR beta chain. Sequence at one end of the junction differs from germline and may be a read error. The authors took blood RNA from unsorted whole blood and also extracted germline DNA. The data were taken from a study of tumor-infiltrating lymphocytes in primary liver carcinoma. Making TCR beta cDNA involved roughly 500 ng total RNA and a constant-region primer. ARM-PCR was slightly modified, and three nested multiplex PCR rounds with it gave rise to the TCR beta libraries. A C-beta reverse primer was combined with TRBV1-TRBV30 forward primers in the first two PCR rounds, and each round had about 10 cycles. TCRdb recomputed calls from the multiplex PCR reads with MiXCR, one row per CDR3 protein. The sample contains about 180,000 distinct CDR3 sequences, roughly 60% of which appear only once. Germline CDR1 is SGHAT and CDR2 is FQNNGV. The CDR3 length is 14 residues.

The material sequenced was peripheral blood. The source is a man aged 35-49 years with primary liver carcinoma and hepatitis B virus infection. The genes are TRBV11-2 and TRBJ1-1, with D uncertain. The CDR3, as DNA: TGTGCCACCAGCCCCGGGAGGACGTACGCTGAAGCTTTCTTT. This gives the protein CATSPGRTYAEAFF. Full variable domain (remainder filled in from reference TRBV11-2 and TRBJ1-1): EAGVAQSPRYKIIEKRQSVAFWCNPISGHATLYWYQQILGQGPKLLIQFQNNGVVDDSQLPKDRFSAERLKGVDSTLKIQPAKLEDSAVYLCATSPGRTYAEAFFGQGTRLTVV.